What follows are 15 T cell receptor beta chains derived from one specimen sequenced in a study of T cells after somatic rescue of genetic block. Using immunoSEQ multiplex PCR, the repertoire was profiled, and TCRdb retains in-frame clones only, with some absent. This table has over 95,000 clones, about 93% appearing once. The sequenced material came from peripheral blood mononuclear cells (PBMCs). The receptor source for this set is a woman in her late teens or twenties.

J is TRBJ2-1 and V is TRBV19, with D perhaps assigned TRBD1 or TRBD2 (5 bases each). CDR1 and CDR2 (germline): LNHDA, SQIVND (reference sequence). The CDR3 spans 15 residues. Trimming removed 5 bases at V and 5 bases at J, with 16 bases between. CDR3 in DNA: TGTGCCAGTAGTGCCAGAGGGGCAGATAACAATGAGCAGTTCTTC. Translation gives CASSARGADNNEQFF. Together with reference TRBV19 and TRBJ2-1, the CDR3 gives the full variable domain: DGGITQSPKYLFRKEGQNVTLSCEQNLNHDAMYWYRQDPGQGLRLIYYSQIVNDFQKGDIAEGYSVSREKKESFPLTVTSAQKNPTAFYLCASSARGADNNEQFFGPGTRLTVL.

This clone has a single count. This rearrangement joins TRBV30 to TRBJ1-5, with D possibly TRBD1 on 6 matching bases. The CDR3 loop spans 12 amino acids. Germline V gene lookup returns CDR1 GTSNPN and CDR2 SVGIG (reference sequence). V gave up 3 bases and J gave up 8 bases, with 11 bases separating them. DNA for the CDR3: TGTGCCTGGAGAGCTACAGGGAAGCCCCAGCATTTT. This encodes CAWRATGKPQHF. Using reference TRBV30 and TRBJ1-5 for the parts outside the CDR3, the full variable domain is SQTIHQWPATLVQPVGSPLSLECTVEGTSNPNLYWYRQAAGRGLQLLFYSVGIGQISSEVPQNLSASRPQDRQFILSSKKLLLSDSGFYLCAWRATGKPQHFGDGTRLSIL.

This sequence joins TRBV2 and TRBJ1-3, with a tentative D call TRBD1 (6 bases). CDR1 is SNHLY, CDR2 FYNNEI, per germline. This CDR3 comprises 16 residues. With 5 bases removed from V and 1 base from J, the gap between germline ends came to 15 bases. CDR3 bases: TGTGCCAGCAGTTCCCCGGGACAAGGATCTGGAAACACCATATATTTT. Protein: CASSSPGQGSGNTIYF.

The rearrangement joins TRBV6-1 to TRBJ2-5; the D gene is possibly TRBD2 (6 bases). This CDR3 is 14 amino acids long. Germline CDR1 reads MNHNS; CDR2 reads SASEGT. V shed 6 bases and J shed 2 bases, with 13 bases lying between them. The CDR3 spells CASSRDSQQETQYF. In DNA form, the CDR3 reads TGTGCCAGCAGCCGGGACTCCCAACAAGAGACCCAGTACTTC.

The rearrangement links TRBV11-2 to TRBJ1-1; weak D call: TRBD1 (5 bases). Germline V gene sequence: CDR1 SGHAT, CDR2 FQNNGV. V shed 0 bases and J shed 1 base, with 24 bases lying between them. The CDR3 is made up of 20 amino acids. CDR3 protein: CASSLDRSGEGRRRNTEAFF. The CDR3 DNA reads TGTGCCAGCAGCTTAGATAGGTCGGGGGAAGGGAGGAGGAGGAACACTGAAGCTTTCTTT.

J is TRBJ2-7 and V is TRBV2, with 7 bases lining up with TRBD1. Germline V CDR1 and CDR2: SNHLY, FYNNEI. The length of the CDR3 is 14 residues. The trim removed 4 bases at V and 2 bases at J, leaving 5 bases unmatched. Here the CDR3 DNA reads TGTGCCAGCAGTGCTCAGGGGGACCCCTACGAGCAGTACTTC. This codes for CASSAQGDPYEQYF. Drawing the rest from reference TRBV2 and TRBJ2-7, the complete variable domain is EPEVTQTPSHQVTQMGQEVILRCVPISNHLYFYWYRQILGQKVEFLVSFYNNEISEKSEIFDDQFSVERPDGSNFTLKIRSTKLEDSAMYFCASSAQGDPYEQYFGPGTRLTVT.

The chain is built from TRBV19 and TRBJ1-3; 10 bases line up with TRBD1. CDR1 and CDR2 (germline): LNHDA, SQIVND (reference sequence). The CDR3 has 15 amino acids. Trimming took 5 bases from V and 4 from J; bases not matched to a gene: 5. This CDR3 is CASSPGTGVGNTIYF. CDR3 sequence (DNA): TGTGCCAGTAGTCCTGGGACAGGGGTGGGAAACACCATATATTTT. The entire variable domain, with the rest obtained from reference TRBV19 and TRBJ1-3, is as follows: DGGITQSPKYLFRKEGQNVTLSCEQNLNHDAMYWYRQDPGQGLRLIYYSQIVNDFQKGDIAEGYSVSREKKESFPLTVTSAQKNPTAFYLCASSPGTGVGNTIYFGEGSWLTVV.

The J gene is TRBJ2-5, the V gene TRBV4-2; 7 bases are a match to TRBD1. The CDR3 is made up of 14 amino acids. Germline CDR1 LGHNA, CDR2 YNFKEQ. V gave up 4 bases and J gave up 5 bases; unmatched junction bases: 7. CDR3 loop: CASSPGTVRETQYF. The CDR3 coding sequence is TGTGCCAGCAGCCCCGGGACAGTGCGGGAGACCCAGTACTTC.

The chain carries TRBV7-3 and TRBJ2-6, with 8 bases fitting TRBD1. CDR3 length equals 15 residues. With 5 bases clipped from V and 4 bases from J, the junction kept 4 bases outside the gene matches. Germline V lookup: CDR1 SGHTA, CDR2 FQGTGA. The CDR3 reads CASSTTGVGANVLTF. The CDR3 region has the DNA TGTGCCAGCAGCACGACAGGGGTGGGGGCCAACGTCCTGACTTTC.

The chain has TRBV11-3 and TRBJ1-1; D perhaps matches TRBD1 (5 bases). CDR3 length: 14 amino acids. Deletions cut 3 bases from V and 10 bases from J, with 18 bases between. CDR1 and CDR2 (germline): SGHNT, YENEEA. The CDR3 DNA reads as TGTGCCAGCAGCTTCCGGGACCAAGAGTGGAGAGCTTTCTTT. Its protein product is CASSFRDQEWRAFF.

This clone is a singleton in its sample. The chain couples TRBV11-1 to TRBJ2-4; D gene ambiguous. Trimming stripped 6 bases from V and 2 bases from J, with 11 bases between. CDR3 size: 14 residues. The germline gives CDR1 SGHAT, CDR2 FQDESV (reference sequence). The CDR3 DNA is TGTGCCAGCAGAGTTGGACCGTCCAAAAACATTCAGTACTTC. Protein product: CASRVGPSKNIQYF.

V gene TRBV30 combines with J gene TRBJ2-7; TRBD1 matches at 8 bases. The germline CDR1 and CDR2 sequences are GTSNPN and SVGIG (reference sequence). The V and J ends lost 4 bases and 5 bases, in that order; junction bases with no gene match: 7. The CDR3 consists of 13 residues. CDR3: CAWTGQGSHEQYF. CDR3 in DNA: TGTGCCTGGACAGGACAGGGTTCCCACGAGCAGTACTTC.

The V gene is TRBV19, the J gene TRBJ1-5; 9 nucleotides agree with TRBD1. Trimming cost V 3 bases and J 10 bases; bases outside gene matches: 16. The germline V gene encodes CDR1 LNHDA and CDR2 SQIVND (reference sequence). This CDR3 is 17 amino acids long. The CDR3 DNA is TGTGCCAGTAGTATCCGTTTGCCCGGGACAGGGACGTCTCCCCAGCATTTT. This translates into CASSIRLPGTGTSPQHF.

This sequence joins TRBV9 and TRBJ2-1; no reliable D call. The germline V and J ends were trimmed by 0 bases and 8 bases, with 3 bases remaining between them. Germline CDR1 and CDR2: SGDLS and YYNGEE. This CDR3 comprises 11 residues. Here the CDR3 reads CASSVGDEQFF. The CDR3 DNA reads as TGTGCCAGCAGCGTAGGGGATGAGCAGTTCTTC.

This chain uses TRBV30 with TRBJ2-5; tentative D call: TRBD2 (7 bases). The CDR3 contains 14 residues. CDR1 and CDR2 from the germline V gene are GTSNPN and SVGIG (reference sequence). Trimming removed 4 bases from V and 5 bases from J, with 17 bases in between. This CDR3 is CAWKDGSGGETQYF. In DNA, the CDR3 is TGTGCCTGGAAAGATGGCTCGGGGGGCGAGACCCAGTACTTC. Full variable domain (rest looked up from reference TRBV30 and TRBJ2-5): SQTIHQWPATLVQPVGSPLSLECTVEGTSNPNLYWYRQAAGRGLQLLFYSVGIGQISSEVPQNLSASRPQDRQFILSSKKLLLSDSGFYLCAWKDGSGGETQYFGPGTRLLVL.